Below, one T cell receptor beta chain is given with its context. Antigen: not known. Germline loops: CDR1 SGHNT, CDR2 YYREEE (reference sequence). V lost 0 bases and J 3 bases, leaving 16 bases between the germline ends. CDR3 length: 16 amino acids. This entry belongs to a study of shared clonotypes between healthy human individuals. Study-wide context: Donors, aged 18 to 49, were a couple of women and a few men. Whole-study findings and limits: Non-shared clonotypes showed lower generation probabilities than clonotypes common to all four donors.

CD4+ cells were split into CD45RA+ naive and CD45RA-negative memory subsets. Under the authors' procedure: Without quality scores, immunoSEQ junctional reads could not be filtered like full-length reads. Sequenced by immunoSEQ multiplex PCR; TCRdb stores in-frame clones only, minus some. V and J calls and clone size come straight from that table; D and trimming were deduced from the DNA. The table has 2,100,000 or so clones, around 95% seen once. The sequence was collected from a man aged 18 to 30 in good health. The chain links TRBV5-4 to TRBJ2-7; D is possibly TRBD2 (6 bases). The specimen was naive CD4+ T cells sorted from blood. The subset was: CD45RA+ positively selected. The DNA for the CDR3 is TGTGCCAGCAGCTTGGCGCCGTCAGCCGGGGGCTACGAGCAGTACTTC. Its protein is CASSLAPSAGGYEQYF.